These T cell receptor beta chains were read from a single sample in a study of monozygotic twins with inflammatory bowel disease. TCRdb reworked the 5' RACE reads into one entry per CDR3 protein, no DNA. The specimen's table records about 210,000 distinct CDR3 sequences. Sequenced sample: blood. These receptors all stem from a human donor with ulcerative colitis or Crohn's disease, or a healthy co-twin of an affected twin (not recorded which). The CDR3 runs from the conserved cysteine through the conserved F or W. Each record gives: J gene, V gene, CDR3 protein.

>TRBJ1-5|TRBV6-1
CASKAFGHSNQPQHF
>TRBJ2-7|TRBV4-1
CASSPGQGAGEQYF
>TRBJ1-1|TRBV3-1
CASSRTGNEAFF
>TRBJ2-7|TRBV6-2/TRBV6-3
CASSYTLEGYEQYF
>TRBJ1-3|TRBV3-1
CASSQDARGKRNTIYF
>TRBJ1-2|TRBV9
CASSVSANYGYTF
>TRBJ2-2|TRBV11-1
CASSLTGGITGELFF
>TRBJ2-7|TRBV9
CASSPPTSYEQYF
>TRBJ2-2|TRBV5-6
CASARGGNTNTGELFF
>TRBJ1-1|TRBV10-3
CAISGTAENTEAFF
>TRBJ2-5|TRBV27
CASSLFPVGTQYF
>TRBJ2-2|TRBV12-3/TRBV12-4
CASQMTGDTGELFF
>TRBJ2-5|TRBV6-5
CASSYIGETQYF
>TRBJ2-1|TRBV20-1
CSAPPRGEGLGEQFF
>TRBJ2-1|TRBV5-1
CASSSSHGGSYEQFF
>TRBJ2-5|TRBV18
CASSPLELSETQYF
>TRBJ1-1|TRBV7-6
CASSPSGTGTGGTEAFF
>TRBJ2-1|TRBV2
CASSEWRRGFSYNEQFF
>TRBJ2-5|TRBV18
CASSPPEVETQYF
>TRBJ2-1|TRBV5-1
CASSLEPQGEQFF
>TRBJ2-7|TRBV2
CASKTGPSSYEQYF
>TRBJ2-4|TRBV5-6
CASSSTGIKNIQYF
>TRBJ1-2|TRBV10-3
CAISTGGSNYGYTF
>TRBJ2-5|TRBV5-1
CASSLDRLAGPQETQYF
>TRBJ2-2|TRBV5-1
CASTDTPGGELFF
>TRBJ1-1|TRBV5-4
CASSARDSSLDTEAFF
>TRBJ2-3|TRBV20-1
CSASATSGYSGTDTQYF
>TRBJ2-7|TRBV4-1
CASSPDREGYYEQYF
>TRBJ1-1|TRBV20-1
CRAGTNTEAFF
>TRBJ1-5|TRBV7-2
CASSLASRERQPQHF
>TRBJ2-3|TRBV7-2
CASSFLRTDTQYF
>TRBJ2-7|TRBV6-1
CASSPRQGMEYF
>TRBJ1-5|TRBV3-1
CASSQGSGPNQPQHF
>TRBJ1-5|TRBV12-3/TRBV12-4
CASSRNSNQPQHF
>TRBJ1-2|TRBV29-1
CSEGGRTGVTYGYTF
>TRBJ2-3|TRBV7-9
CASSLRDMRMDTQYF
>TRBJ1-2|TRBV9
CASSVGTGDYGYTF